This T cell receptor beta chain came from a study of OX40 agonist ivuxolimab in advanced cancers. Across the whole study: Cohort: around 83% men, mean age approximately 60, aged roughly 23 to 79.

Clones were read by immunoSEQ multiplex PCR, and TCRdb kept only the in-frame ones, dropping some. The profile covers roughly 51,000 clones, with about 89% appearing a single time and 1.3% to 1.5% taken by the ten largest. The germline V gene has CDR1 KGHSH and CDR2 LQKENI. Between the trimmed V and J ends, which lost 3 bases and 1 base, there was a span of 8 bases. The CDR3 spans 14 residues. Remarks on this clone: The identical CDR3 is also encoded by other nucleotide sequences in the sample.

The chain joins TRBV18 to TRBJ2-3; D gene unclear. The sequencing here drew on CD4+ or CD8+ T cells sorted from blood, taken in a trial of the OX40 agonist ivuxolimab. The TCR originated in an adult with an advanced solid tumor such as melanoma, head and neck, liver or kidney cancer. The CDR3, as DNA: TGTGCCAGCTCACCCCCGAGCGGCACAGATACGCAGTATTTT. Its translation: CASSPPSGTDTQYF.